The clone carrying this T cell receptor beta chain appeared once. Antigen specificity is unknown. The data originate from a study of neoadjuvant anti-PD-1 for oral cavity cancer. The overall study: Non-progressing patients received a fourth nivolumab dose near day 43, then surgery on days 50-56.

Regarding time point: after neoadjuvant nivolumab, at surgical resection. With 0 bases removed from V and 2 bases from J, the gap between germline ends came to 5 bases. This CDR3 has 14 residues. Germline-derived CDR1 and CDR2 are MNHEY and SVGAGI. Two replicates per tumor sample, mostly from roughly 4.9 ug of genomic DNA. TCRdb's table, derived via immunoSEQ multiplex PCR, lists solely in-frame clones and lacks some. Here the sample spans some 22,000 clones, around a quarter being singletons. Overall study findings and caveats: Higher pretreatment blood Treg/Th17 ratios correlated with higher pretreatment blood and lower post-treatment tumor TCRbeta clonality. With three patients per group, TCR findings need larger cohorts.

The sample consisted of tumor tissue, taken after nivolumab (anti-PD-1) treatment. V usage is TRBV6-5 and J usage is TRBJ2-1; D is unresolved. The sequence came from a person aged 40-85 years with oral cavity squamous cell carcinoma. CDR3 in amino acids: CASSYSIAYNEQFF. The DNA of the CDR3 is TGTGCCAGCAGTTACTCGATCGCCTACAATGAGCAGTTCTTC.